This TCR beta chain derives from a study of cytomegalovirus exposure and HLA in healthy donors. General study results and limits: Researchers catalogued some 160 TCR beta chains as cytomegalovirus-associated.

CDR1 and CDR2 (germline): DFQATT, SNEGSKA (reference sequence). The CDR3 runs 11 residues. Trimming stripped 0 bases from V and 4 bases from J, with 3 bases between. In this sample, this clone turned up a few times. Antigen specificity is unknown. Clones were sequenced by immunoSEQ multiplex PCR, and TCRdb holds only the in-frame ones, with some missing. The repertoire holds 40,000 to 60,000 clones, with about 94% as singletons. The clonotype originates from a woman under 30 in good health and CMV-seropositive. This rearrangement joins TRBV20-1 to TRBJ2-5; D gene ambiguous. Sequenced: PBMCs. CDR3 DNA sequence: TGCAGTGCTAGAGATCTAGAGACCCAGTACTTC. Translated, it gives CSARDLETQYF.